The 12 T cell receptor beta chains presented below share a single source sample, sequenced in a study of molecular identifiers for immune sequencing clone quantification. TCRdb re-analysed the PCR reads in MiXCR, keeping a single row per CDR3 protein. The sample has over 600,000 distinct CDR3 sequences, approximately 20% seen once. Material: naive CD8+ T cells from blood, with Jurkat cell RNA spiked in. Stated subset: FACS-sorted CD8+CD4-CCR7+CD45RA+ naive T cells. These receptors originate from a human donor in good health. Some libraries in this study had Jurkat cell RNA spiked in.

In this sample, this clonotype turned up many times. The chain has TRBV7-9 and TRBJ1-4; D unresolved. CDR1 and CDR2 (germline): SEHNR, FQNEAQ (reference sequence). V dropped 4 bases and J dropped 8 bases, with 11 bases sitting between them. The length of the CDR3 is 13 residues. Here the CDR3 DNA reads TGTGCCAGCAGCTCCGACGGAGGGGAAAAACTGTTTTTT. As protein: CASSSDGGEKLFF.

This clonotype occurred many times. CDR3 protein: CSVANSYEQYF. Here the CDR3 DNA reads TGCAGCGTTGCCAATTCCTACGAGCAGTACTTC. The V gene is TRBV29-1, the J gene TRBJ2-7; no clear D gene. Looked up from germline, CDR1 is SQVTM and CDR2 is ANQGSEA. Trimming left V 4 bases short and J 1 base short, with 5 bases between. The CDR3 is 11 residues long.

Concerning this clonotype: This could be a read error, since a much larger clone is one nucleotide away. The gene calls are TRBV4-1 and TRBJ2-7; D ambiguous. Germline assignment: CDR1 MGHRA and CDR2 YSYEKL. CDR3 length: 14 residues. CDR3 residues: CARSQEPLRYEQYF. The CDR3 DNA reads TGCGCCCGCAGCCAGGAACCCCTCCGGTACGAGCAGTACTTC.

CDR3 loop: CASSLPASGGFETQYF. CDR3 DNA: TGTGCCAGCAGCCTTCCGGCGAGCGGGGGTTTCGAGACCCAGTACTTC. The chain has TRBV7-8 and TRBJ2-5; TRBD2 aligns across 8 bases. V was pared by 5 bases and J by 5 bases, with 13 bases of the junction left unmatched. The CDR3 contains 16 residues. Germline V gives CDR1 SGHVS, CDR2 FQNEAQ.

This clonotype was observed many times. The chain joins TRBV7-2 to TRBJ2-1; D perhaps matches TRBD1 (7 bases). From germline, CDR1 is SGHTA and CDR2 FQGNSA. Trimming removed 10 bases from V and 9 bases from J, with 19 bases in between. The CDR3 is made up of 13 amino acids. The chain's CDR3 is CATSGDSRPEQFF. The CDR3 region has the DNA TGTGCCACCTCGGGGGACAGCCGTCCTGAGCAGTTCTTC.

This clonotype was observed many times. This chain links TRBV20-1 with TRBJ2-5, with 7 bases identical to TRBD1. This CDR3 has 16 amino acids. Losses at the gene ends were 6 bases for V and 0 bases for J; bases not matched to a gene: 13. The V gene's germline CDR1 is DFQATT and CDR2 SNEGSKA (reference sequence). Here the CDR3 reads CSAVDRVSPHQETQYF. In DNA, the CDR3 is TGCAGTGCCGTCGACAGGGTATCCCCCCACCAAGAGACCCAGTACTTC.

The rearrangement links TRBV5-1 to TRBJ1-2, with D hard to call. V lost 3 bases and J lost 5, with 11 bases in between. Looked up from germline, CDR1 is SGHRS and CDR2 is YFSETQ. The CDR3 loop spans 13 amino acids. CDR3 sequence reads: CASSWEPGYGYTF. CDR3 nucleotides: TGCGCCAGCAGCTGGGAGCCGGGGTATGGCTACACCTTC.

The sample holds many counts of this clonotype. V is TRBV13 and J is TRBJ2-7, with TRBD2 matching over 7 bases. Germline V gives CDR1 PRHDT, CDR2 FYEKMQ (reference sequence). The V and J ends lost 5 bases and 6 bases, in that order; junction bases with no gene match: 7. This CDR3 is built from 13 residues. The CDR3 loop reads CASSPQSGAEQYF. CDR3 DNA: TGTGCCAGCAGCCCTCAGAGCGGGGCCGAGCAGTACTTC.

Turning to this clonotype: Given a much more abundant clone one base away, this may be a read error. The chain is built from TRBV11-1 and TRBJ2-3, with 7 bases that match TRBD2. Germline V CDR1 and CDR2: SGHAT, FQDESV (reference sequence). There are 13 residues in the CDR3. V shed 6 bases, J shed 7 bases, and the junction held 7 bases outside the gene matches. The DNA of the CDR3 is TGTGCCAGCAGTAACCTAGCGGAACATACGCAGTATTTT. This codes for CASSNLAEHTQYF.

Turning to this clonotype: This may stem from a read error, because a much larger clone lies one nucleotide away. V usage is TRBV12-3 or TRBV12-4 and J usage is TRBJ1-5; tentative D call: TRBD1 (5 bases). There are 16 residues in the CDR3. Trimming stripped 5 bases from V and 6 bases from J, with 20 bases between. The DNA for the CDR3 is TGTGCCAGCAGTAAGACCGGGGCAGGGTTGTCTCAGCCCCAGCATTTT. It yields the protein CASSKTGAGLSQPQHF.

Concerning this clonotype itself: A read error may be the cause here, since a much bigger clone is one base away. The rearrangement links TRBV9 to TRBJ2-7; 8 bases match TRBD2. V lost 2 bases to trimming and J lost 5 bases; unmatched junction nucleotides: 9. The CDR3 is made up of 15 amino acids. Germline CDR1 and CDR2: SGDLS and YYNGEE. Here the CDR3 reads CASSVNSGEADEQYF. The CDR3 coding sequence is TGTGCCAGCAGCGTCAATAGCGGGGAGGCCGACGAGCAGTACTTC.

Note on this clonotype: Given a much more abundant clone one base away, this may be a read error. CDR3 residues: CSVERDSKNEQYF. The CDR3 bases are TGCAGCGTGGAAAGGGACTCAAAGAACGAGCAGTACTTC. This chain uses TRBV29-1 with TRBJ2-7; possible D gene TRBD2, 6 bases. The CDR3 is made up of 13 amino acids. The V gene's germline CDR1 is SQVTM and CDR2 ANQGSEA. Trimming stripped 6 bases from V and 5 bases from J, with 17 bases between.